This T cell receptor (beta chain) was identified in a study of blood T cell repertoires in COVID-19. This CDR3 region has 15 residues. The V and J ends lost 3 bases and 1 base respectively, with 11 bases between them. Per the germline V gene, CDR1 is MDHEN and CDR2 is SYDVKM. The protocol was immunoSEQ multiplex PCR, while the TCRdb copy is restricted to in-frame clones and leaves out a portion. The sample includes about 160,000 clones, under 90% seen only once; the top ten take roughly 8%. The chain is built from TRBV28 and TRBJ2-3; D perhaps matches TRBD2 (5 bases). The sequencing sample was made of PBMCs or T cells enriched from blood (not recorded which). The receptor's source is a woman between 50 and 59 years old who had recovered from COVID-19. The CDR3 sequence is CASSLASGGTDTQYF. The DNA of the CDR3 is TGTGCCAGCAGTTTGGCCAGCGGTGGCACAGATACGCAGTATTTT.